The 26 T cell receptor beta chains in this list originate from one sample, sequenced in a study of chemoradiotherapy in HPV16-positive cancers. TCRdb's table, derived via immunoSEQ multiplex PCR, lists solely in-frame clones and lacks some. The sample lists about 950 clones; around 84% were seen once. The input for sequencing was tumor tissue, taken from a patient who underwent chemoradiotherapy. The receptors originated from a human donor with HPV-associated anogenital cancer.

The chain carries TRBV5-1 and TRBJ1-2; perhaps TRBD1 as D (6 bases). This CDR3 region has 13 residues. Trimming removed 0 bases from V and 4 bases from J, with 7 bases in between. Per the germline V gene, CDR1 is SGHRS and CDR2 is YFSETQ. CDR3 coding DNA: TGCGCCAGCAGCTTGGAGGGGGGCTATGGCTACACCTTC. This codes for CASSLEGGYGYTF.

The V and J genes are TRBV7-9 and TRBJ1-1, with D hard to call. Germline CDR1 and CDR2: SEHNR and FQNEAQ (reference sequence). The V and J ends lost 6 bases and 7 bases respectively, with 12 bases between them. The CDR3 has 12 residues. The CDR3 DNA reads TGTGCCAGCAGACCCGGACCGAGTGAAGCTTTCTTT. Encoded protein: CASRPGPSEAFF.

The chain is built from TRBV4-1 and TRBJ1-1; no definite D call. V lost 3 bases to trimming and J lost 0 bases, with 14 bases between them. The CDR3 sequence is 16 residues long. CDR1 is MGHRA, CDR2 YSYEKL, per germline. CDR3 sequence: CASSQKWARMNTEAFF. The CDR3 DNA sequence: TGCGCCAGCAGCCAGAAGTGGGCCAGAATGAACACTGAAGCTTTCTTT.

The chain carries TRBV6-5 and TRBJ2-7; TRBD1 matches 11 bases. This CDR3 has 13 amino acids. Germline V gene data show CDR1 as MNHEY and CDR2 as SVGAGI. V lost 7 bases and J lost 5; bases outside the gene matches: 4. CDR3 residues: CASMDRGPDEQYF. Here the CDR3 DNA reads TGTGCCAGCATGGACAGGGGGCCCGACGAGCAGTACTTC.

This sequence joins TRBV5-1 and TRBJ1-1; D uncertain. This CDR3 spans 13 amino acids. Germline assignment: CDR1 SGHRS and CDR2 YFSETQ. The V end lost 0 bases, the J end lost 8 bases, and 11 bases lay between the germline ends. The CDR3 protein is CASSLAIRREAFF. The CDR3 region has the DNA TGCGCCAGCAGCTTGGCCATTAGGCGAGAAGCTTTCTTT. Complete variable domain (other parts from reference TRBV5-1 and TRBJ1-1): KAGVTQTPRYLIKTRGQQVTLSCSPISGHRSVSWYQQTPGQGLQFLFEYFSETQRNKGNFPGRFSGRQFSNSRSEMNVSTLELGDSALYLCASSLAIRREAFFGQGTRLTVV.

The J gene is TRBJ2-2, the V gene TRBV28; TRBD1 might be the D (5 bases). CDR1 is MDHEN, CDR2 SYDVKM, per germline. Trimming left V 7 bases short and J 0 bases short, with 9 bases between. The CDR3 is 14 amino acids. As DNA, the CDR3 is TGTGCCAGCATAGTGGGGCCGAACACCGGGGAGCTGTTTTTT. Its protein is CASIVGPNTGELFF.

The rearrangement uses TRBV30 and TRBJ1-2; possible D gene TRBD1, 5 bases. Trimming cost V 2 bases and J 8 bases, with 9 bases left between them. Germline assignment: CDR1 GTSNPN and CDR2 SVGIG (reference sequence). This CDR3 comprises 11 residues. This CDR3 is CAWSRGNGYTF. CDR3 nucleotide sequence: TGTGCCTGGAGTCGGGGGAACGGCTACACCTTC.

CDR3 in amino acids: CASSESGSGGHYTGELFF. CDR3 nucleotides: TGCGCCAGCAGTGAGTCGGGTAGCGGGGGTCATTACACCGGGGAGCTGTTTTTT. This rearrangement joins TRBV10-1 to TRBJ2-2; TRBD2 matches at 9 bases. The trim removed 0 bases at V and 3 bases at J, leaving 8 bases unmatched. Per the germline V gene, CDR1 is WNHNN and CDR2 is SYGVQD (reference sequence). This CDR3 has 18 amino acids.

The V call is TRBV5-6, the J call TRBJ2-7, with D possibly being TRBD2 (6 bases). In germline, CDR1 is SGHDT, CDR2 YYEEEE. This CDR3 comprises 13 residues. The V end lost 1 base, the J end lost 3 bases, and 8 bases lay between the germline ends. The CDR3 here is CASSLLRGYEQYF. CDR3 nucleotides: TGTGCCAGCAGCTTGCTGCGGGGCTACGAGCAGTACTTC.

The chain recombines TRBV19 with TRBJ1-3; no clear D. The CDR3 loop spans 13 amino acids. V dropped 6 bases and J dropped 0 bases, with 6 bases sitting between them. CDR1 is LNHDA and CDR2 is SQIVND in the germline V gene (reference sequence). CDR3 in amino acids: CASSLSSGNTIYF. CDR3 DNA: TGTGCCAGTAGCCTCAGCTCTGGAAACACCATATATTTT.

The V call is TRBV2, the J call TRBJ1-1; TRBD1 might be the D (6 bases). This CDR3 has 12 amino acids. The V gene lost 7 bases and the J gene lost 5 bases, with 11 bases spanning the gap. CDR1 and CDR2 from the germline V gene are SNHLY and FYNNEI. DNA of the CDR3: TGTGCCAGCACCAAGGGGGGGACTGAAGCTTTCTTT. Its translation is CASTKGGTEAFF.

J is TRBJ1-1 and V is TRBV19; D remains ambiguous. The CDR3 is made up of 11 amino acids. Germline V lookup: CDR1 LNHDA, CDR2 SQIVND (reference sequence). DNA of the CDR3: TGTGCTAGTGCTGGTCAGACTGAAGCTTTCTTT. It codes for CASAGQTEAFF.

This clone came up a few times. V usage is TRBV9 and J usage is TRBJ2-7; D not resolved. The V gene lost 0 bases and the J gene lost 2 bases, with 6 bases spanning the gap. The CDR3 has 13 residues. Germline loops: CDR1 SGDLS, CDR2 YYNGEE. CDR3 sequence reads: CASSVDQTYEQYF. CDR3 nucleotides: TGTGCCAGCAGCGTAGACCAAACCTACGAGCAGTACTTC.

The chain couples TRBV19 to TRBJ1-1, with unresolved D. This CDR3 contains 13 residues. V was trimmed by 9 bases and J by 0 bases, leaving 11 bases between them. Germline V lookup: CDR1 LNHDA, CDR2 SQIVND (reference sequence). The CDR3 is CASGRDVNTEAFF. CDR3 nucleotides: TGTGCCAGCGGAAGGGATGTGAACACTGAAGCTTTCTTT.

The J gene is TRBJ2-1, the V gene TRBV5-1; TRBD2 agrees at 9 bases. In germline, CDR1 is SGHRS, CDR2 YFSETQ. This CDR3 contains 17 residues. J gave up 7 bases and V 4 bases, and 15 bases lay outside the gene matches. The CDR3 protein is CASSPNLGGGAGNEQFF. DNA for the CDR3: TGCGCCAGCAGCCCGAACTTGGGCGGGGGGGCCGGTAATGAGCAGTTCTTC.

This clone was seen once. The chain uses TRBV29-1 and TRBJ2-5; 11 nucleotides agree with TRBD2. V lost 7 bases, J lost 5 bases, and 9 bases stayed unmatched. This CDR3 has 14 residues. Per the germline V gene, CDR1 is SQVTM and CDR2 is ANQGSEA. Here the CDR3 DNA reads TGCAGCGCCGGCGGTAGCGGGGGGGCGGAGACCCAGTACTTC. Its protein is CSAGGSGGAETQYF.

This chain uses TRBV10-1 with TRBJ2-2; D gene ambiguous. The CDR3 spans 15 residues. Per the germline V gene, CDR1 is WNHNN and CDR2 is SYGVQD (reference sequence). V was cut by 2 bases and J by 1 base, with 8 bases left in between. The CDR3 spells CASSETALNTGELFF. Here the CDR3 DNA reads TGCGCCAGCAGTGAGACGGCGCTGAACACCGGGGAGCTGTTTTTT.

In DNA, the CDR3 is TGCGCCAGCAGCCAGCCTAGCGGGGGGGCATCCGGGGAGCTGTTTTTT. The encoded protein is CASSQPSGGASGELFF. This chain connects TRBV4-3 to TRBJ2-2, with 12 positions matching TRBD2. This CDR3 contains 16 residues. The germline V gene encodes CDR1 LGHNA and CDR2 YSLEER. Trimming took 3 bases from V and 6 from J; bases not matched to a gene: 5.

The CDR3 coding sequence is TGCGCCAGCAGCTTGTCCGGGACGGCGAACACCGGGGAGCTGTTTTTT. It codes for CASSLSGTANTGELFF. The gene calls are TRBV5-1 and TRBJ2-2; D is tentatively TRBD1 or TRBD2 (5 bases each). CDR3 length equals 16 residues. Trimming cost V 1 base and J 0 bases, with 10 bases left between them. Germline V CDR1 and CDR2: SGHRS, YFSETQ.

V gene TRBV6-1 combines with J gene TRBJ1-2, with D uncertain. Germline lookup yields CDR1 MNHNS and CDR2 SASEGT. This CDR3 region has 13 residues. Trimming stripped 5 bases from V and 1 base from J, with 8 bases between. CDR3 coding DNA: TGTGCCAGCAGTCGAGCGGGTAACTATGGCTACACCTTC. Translating gives CASSRAGNYGYTF.

In this sample, this clone turned up a few times. This chain joins TRBV6-5 and TRBJ1-1, with no clear D. Germline CDR1 MNHEY, CDR2 SVGAGI. V was shortened by 0 bases and J by 1 base, with 12 bases between the two germline ends. The CDR3 length is 16 residues. The DNA of the CDR3 is TGTGCCAGCAGTTACTCCTCGGTAATGAAGAACACTGAAGCTTTCTTT. Its translation is CASSYSSVMKNTEAFF.

The chain recombines TRBV4-2 with TRBJ2-1; TRBD2 is a possible D gene (5 bases). The CDR3 spans 16 residues. The germline CDR1 and CDR2 sequences are LGHNA and YNFKEQ. The V end was cut by 0 bases, the J end by 6 bases, with 15 bases between. The CDR3 DNA sequence: TGTGCCAGCAGCCAAGAATCACTAGGCCACCTCAATGAGCAGTTCTTC. Its translation is CASSQESLGHLNEQFF.

V is TRBV6-5 and J is TRBJ1-2, with no clear D. Trimming shortened V by 6 bases and J by 4 bases, and 15 bases separated the two germline ends. The CDR3 extends over 14 amino acids. The V gene's germline CDR1 is MNHEY and CDR2 SVGAGI. The CDR3 DNA reads as TGTGCCAGCAGCCCCGATGGGTACTTCTATGGCTACACCTTC. Translating gives CASSPDGYFYGYTF.

The CDR3 DNA follows: TGTGCCAGCAGCTTAAGACTAGCGGGGAGCAATGAGCAGTTCTTC. Its translation is CASSLRLAGSNEQFF. The V and J genes are TRBV7-9 and TRBJ2-1, with TRBD2 matching 11 bases. The CDR3 contains 15 residues. Trimming at V came to 2 bases and at J to 6 bases, leaving 3 bases not matched to a gene. Germline V gene data show CDR1 as SEHNR and CDR2 as FQNEAQ (reference sequence).

The chain recombines TRBV30 with TRBJ1-6; 7 bases are shared with TRBD1. Germline assignment: CDR1 GTSNPN and CDR2 SVGIG (reference sequence). This CDR3 spans 16 amino acids. Trimming cost V 1 base and J 10 bases; bases outside gene matches: 13. The CDR3 loop reads CAWSEGVEGAASPLHF. Here the CDR3 DNA reads TGTGCCTGGAGTGAGGGAGTAGAGGGGGCGGCATCACCCCTCCACTTT. The full variable domain, in which reference TRBV30 and TRBJ1-6 provide the parts outside the CDR3, is SQTIHQWPATLVQPVGSPLSLECTVEGTSNPNLYWYRQAAGRGLQLLFYSVGIGQISSEVPQNLSASRPQDRQFILSSKKLLLSDSGFYLCAWSEGVEGAASPLHFGNGTRLTVT.

This chain joins TRBV7-9 and TRBJ1-2, with D possibly being TRBD1 (5 bases). V dropped 2 bases and J dropped 4 bases, with 11 bases sitting between them. Per germline, CDR1 SEHNR and CDR2 FQNEAQ (reference sequence). CDR3 length: 14 residues. As DNA, the CDR3 is TGTGCCAGCAGCTTACTGATGGACACCTATGGCTACACCTTC. It encodes CASSLLMDTYGYTF.